This is a list of T cell receptor beta chains from one sample in a study of cytomegalovirus exposure and HLA in healthy donors. TCRdb's table, derived via immunoSEQ multiplex PCR, lists solely in-frame clones and lacks some. The data hold about 130,000 clones, with around four fifths observed a single time. Source material: PBMCs. Source of these receptors: a human donor in good health. Each CDR3 is given with its conserved first and last residue. Each record gives: D gene, clone size, J gene, V gene, CDR3 protein, CDR3 DNA. The D gene is left open where the match is weak. The size of a clone is reported for some rows only, either as once, few or many, or as a class for expanded clones.

NA,NA,TRBJ2-1,TRBV5-5,CASSLASAEQFF,TGTGCCAGCAGCTTGGCTAGCGCTGAGCAGTTCTTC
TRBD1,NA,TRBJ1-2,TRBV18,CASSPSRTGELGYTF,TGTGCCAGCTCACCTAGCAGGACAGGGGAACTCGGCTACACCTTC
TRBD1,NA,TRBJ2-7,TRBV11-3,CASSLGTGYEQYF,TGTGCCAGCAGCTTAGGGACAGGATACGAGCAGTACTTC
NA,NA,TRBJ1-5,TRBV7-6,CASSSEVGVQPQHF,TGTGCCAGCAGCTCGGAGGTCGGGGTTCAGCCCCAGCATTTT
NA,few,TRBJ1-4,TRBV6-1,CASRTSEKLFF,TGTGCCAGCAGAACAAGTGAAAAACTGTTTTTT
NA,NA,TRBJ1-3,TRBV4-1,CASSQDYSGLGNTIYF,TGCGCCAGCAGCCAAGATTATTCGGGTCTGGGAAACACCATATATTTT
TRBD1,NA,TRBJ1-1,TRBV11-2,CASSLGQGNTEAFF,TGTGCCAGCAGCTTAGGACAGGGTAACACTGAAGCTTTCTTT
NA,NA,TRBJ1-4,TRBV7-8,CASRTELWGDSDEKLFF,TGTGCCAGCAGAACCGAGCTTTGGGGAGATAGCGATGAAAAACTGTTTTTT
NA,NA,TRBJ1-2,TRBV28,CASSLSTGQIYGYTF,TGTGCCAGCAGTTTATCTACAGGACAGATCTATGGCTACACCTTC
NA,NA,TRBJ2-7,TRBV27,CASSGGLSYEQYF,TGTGCCAGCAGCGGAGGGCTCTCCTACGAGCAGTACTTC
NA,NA,TRBJ2-7,TRBV5-1,CASSFDRFSYEQYF,TGCGCCAGCAGCTTCGACAGGTTCTCCTACGAGCAGTACTTC
TRBD2,NA,TRBJ2-3,TRBV2,CASSARTSGGDTQYF,TGTGCCAGCTCGGCCCGCACTAGCGGAGGAGATACGCAGTATTTT
NA,NA,TRBJ2-3,TRBV18,CASTETAMGTQYF,TGTGCCAGTACAGAGACCGCGATGGGTACGCAGTATTTT
TRBD2,NA,TRBJ2-1,TRBV6-4,CASSLFPAGGDEQFF,TGTGCCAGCAGTCTCTTCCCAGCGGGGGGCGATGAGCAGTTCTTC
NA,NA,TRBJ2-5,TRBV7-9,CSSSLGIQTQYF,TGTTCCAGCAGCTTAGGTATTCAGACCCAGTACTTC
NA,NA,TRBJ2-7,TRBV19,CASSMGPVDYEQYF,TGTGCCAGTAGTATGGGGCCAGTAGACTACGAGCAGTACTTC
NA,NA,TRBJ2-5,TRBV19,CATSWTIGETQYF,TGTGCCACCAGCTGGACTATCGGAGAGACCCAGTACTTC
NA,NA,TRBJ1-1,TRBV2,CASSEQGSNTEAFF,TGTGCCAGCAGTGAACAGGGGTCTAACACTGAAGCTTTCTTT
TRBD1,NA,TRBJ2-7,TRBV6-6,CASSYSTPGQGYEQYF,TGTGCCAGCAGTTACTCGACCCCGGGACAGGGGTACGAGCAGTACTTC
NA,NA,TRBJ2-7,TRBV28,CASSLFGELSYEQYF,TGTGCCAGCAGTTTATTCGGGGAACTATCCTACGAGCAGTACTTC
NA,NA,TRBJ2-5,TRBV9,CASSVGFGRGETQYF,TGTGCCAGCAGCGTAGGGTTTGGGCGGGGAGAGACCCAGTACTTC
TRBD1,few,TRBJ1-2,TRBV5-1,CASSSTGDGYGYTF,TGCGCCAGCAGCTCGACAGGGGACGGCTATGGCTACACCTTC
NA,NA,TRBJ1-4,TRBV6-6,CATQDINEKLFF,TGTGCCACACAGGACATTAATGAAAAACTGTTTTTT
TRBD1,NA,TRBJ1-1,TRBV28,CASSQLTGVDPEAFF,TGTGCCAGCAGTCAGCTAACAGGGGTAGATCCTGAAGCTTTCTTT
NA,NA,TRBJ1-5,TRBV25-1,CASSESGNHRPQHF,TGTGCCAGCAGTGAATCGGGGAATCATCGGCCCCAGCATTTT
TRBD1,NA,TRBJ1-5,TRBV28,CASSLTGDSNQPQHF,TGTGCCAGCAGTCTAACAGGGGATAGCAATCAGCCCCAGCATTTT
NA,NA,TRBJ1-1,TRBV19,CASSIDVHQNTEAFF,TGTGCCAGTAGTATAGATGTACACCAGAACACTGAAGCTTTCTTT
NA,few,TRBJ2-1,TRBV9,CASSAQGSSYNEQFF,TGTGCCAGCAGCGCACAGGGCTCATCCTACAATGAGCAGTTCTTC
NA,NA,TRBJ2-5,TRBV18,CASSLGDQETQYF,TGTGCCAGCTCCCTAGGGGATCAAGAGACCCAGTACTTC
TRBD1,NA,TRBJ2-7,TRBV15,CATSRDLLDRAYEQYF,TGTGCCACCAGCAGAGATCTGTTGGACAGGGCCTACGAGCAGTACTTC
NA,NA,TRBJ2-3,TRBV7-2,CASSLAVDMQYF,TGTGCCAGCAGCTTAGCTGTAGATATGCAGTATTTT
TRBD1,NA,TRBJ1-4,TRBV6-1,CASSDLTGGGGKLFF,TGTGCCAGCAGTGACCTGACAGGGGGAGGGGGGAAACTGTTTTTT
TRBD2,NA,TRBJ2-1,TRBV10-3,CAISGTSDYNEQFF,TGTGCCATCAGCGGGACTAGCGACTACAATGAGCAGTTCTTC
TRBD1,NA,TRBJ2-7,TRBV10-3,CASSVLPTGTYEQYF,TGTGCCAGCAGCGTCCTACCGACAGGGACCTACGAGCAGTACTTC
NA,once,TRBJ2-7,TRBV7-9,CASSLSGRGTVYEQYF,TGTGCCAGCAGCTTATCCGGACGGGGAACGGTTTACGAGCAGTACTTC
NA,NA,TRBJ1-4,TRBV7-8,CASSLNRYPLPGNEKLFF,TGTGCCAGCAGCTTAAACAGATACCCCCTCCCCGGTAATGAAAAACTGTTTTTT
NA,NA,TRBJ2-7,TRBV12-5,CASGVRGPNYEQYF,TGTGCTAGTGGTGTGCGGGGACCTAACTACGAGCAGTACTTC
NA,NA,TRBJ2-3,TRBV28,CASTGFLDTQYF,TGTGCCAGTACAGGGTTTTTAGATACGCAGTATTTT
NA,NA,TRBJ2-7,TRBV20-1,CSARDSYEQYF,TGCAGTGCTAGGGACTCCTACGAGCAGTACTTC
TRBD1,NA,TRBJ2-4,TRBV6-1,CASRPPGQGDIQYF,TGTGCCAGCAGACCTCCGGGACAGGGGGACATTCAGTACTTC
NA,NA,TRBJ2-1,TRBV6-5,CASSPGDNEQFF,TGTGCCAGCAGTCCCGGGGACAATGAGCAGTTCTTC
NA,NA,TRBJ1-3,TRBV29-1,CSVNRRSSGNTIYF,TGCAGCGTTAACCGACGGAGCTCTGGAAACACCATATATTTT
NA,NA,TRBJ2-3,TRBV29-1,CSRSGEGTDTQYF,TGCAGCAGAAGCGGAGAAGGCACAGATACGCAGTATTTT
NA,NA,TRBJ2-7,TRBV7-8,CASSSGAGRQLGLMQYF,TGTGCCAGCAGCTCCGGCGCGGGGCGACAATTAGGTTTAATGCAGTACTTC